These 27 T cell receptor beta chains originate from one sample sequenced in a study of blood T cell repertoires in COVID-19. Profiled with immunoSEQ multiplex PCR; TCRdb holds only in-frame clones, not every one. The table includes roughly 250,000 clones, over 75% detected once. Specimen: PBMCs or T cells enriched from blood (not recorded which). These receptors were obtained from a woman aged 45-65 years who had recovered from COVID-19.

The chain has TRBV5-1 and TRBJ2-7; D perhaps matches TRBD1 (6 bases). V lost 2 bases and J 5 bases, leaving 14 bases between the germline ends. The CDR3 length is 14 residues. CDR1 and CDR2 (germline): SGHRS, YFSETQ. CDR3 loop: CASSFQGSEHEQYF. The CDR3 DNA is TGCGCCAGCAGCTTCCAGGGGAGCGAGCACGAGCAGTACTTC.

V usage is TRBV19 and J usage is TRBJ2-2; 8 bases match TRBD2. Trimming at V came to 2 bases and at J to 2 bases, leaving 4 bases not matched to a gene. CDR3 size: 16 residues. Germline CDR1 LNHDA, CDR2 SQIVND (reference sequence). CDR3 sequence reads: CASSIRTSQNTGELFF. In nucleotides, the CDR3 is TGTGCCAGTAGTATAAGGACTAGCCAAAACACCGGGGAGCTGTTTTTT.

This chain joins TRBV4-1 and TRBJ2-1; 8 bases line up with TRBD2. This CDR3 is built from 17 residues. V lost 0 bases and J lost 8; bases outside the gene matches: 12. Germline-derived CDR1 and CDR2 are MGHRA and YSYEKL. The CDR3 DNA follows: TGCGCCAGCAGCCAAGATCGAGTAGCGGGACTCGGGGATGAGCAGTTCTTC. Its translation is CASSQDRVAGLGDEQFF.

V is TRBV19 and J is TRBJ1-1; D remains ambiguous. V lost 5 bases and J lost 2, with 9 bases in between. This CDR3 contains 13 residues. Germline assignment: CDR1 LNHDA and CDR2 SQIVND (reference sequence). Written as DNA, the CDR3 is TGTGCCAGTAGTCCCCGGACTAACACTGAAGCTTTCTTT. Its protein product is CASSPRTNTEAFF.

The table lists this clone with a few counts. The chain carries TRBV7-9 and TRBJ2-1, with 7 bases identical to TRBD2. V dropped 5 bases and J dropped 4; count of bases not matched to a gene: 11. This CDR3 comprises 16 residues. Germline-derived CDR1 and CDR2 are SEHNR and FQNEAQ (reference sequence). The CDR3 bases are TGTGCCAGCAGCCTTAGATGGAGGGGAGGGTACAATGAGCAGTTCTTC. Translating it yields CASSLRWRGGYNEQFF.

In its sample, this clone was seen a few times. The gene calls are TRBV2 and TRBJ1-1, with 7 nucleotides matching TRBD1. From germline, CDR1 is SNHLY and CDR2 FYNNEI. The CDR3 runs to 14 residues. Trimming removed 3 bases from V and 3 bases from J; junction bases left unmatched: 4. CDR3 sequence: CASSEQGGYTEAFF. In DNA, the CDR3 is TGTGCCAGCAGTGAGCAGGGGGGATACACTGAAGCTTTCTTT.

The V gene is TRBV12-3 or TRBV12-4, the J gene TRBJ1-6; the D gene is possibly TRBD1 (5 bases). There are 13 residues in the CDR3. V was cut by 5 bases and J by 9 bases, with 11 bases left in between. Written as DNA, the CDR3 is TGTGCCAGCAGTCTCGGCGGGGGTTCACCCCTCCACTTT. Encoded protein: CASSLGGGSPLHF.

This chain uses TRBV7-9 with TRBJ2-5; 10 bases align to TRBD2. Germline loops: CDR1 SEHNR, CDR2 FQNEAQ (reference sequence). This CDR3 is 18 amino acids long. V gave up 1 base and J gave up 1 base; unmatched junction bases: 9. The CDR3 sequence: CASSLGASGRSVQETQYF. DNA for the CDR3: TGTGCCAGCAGCTTAGGGGCTAGCGGGAGATCGGTCCAAGAGACCCAGTACTTC.

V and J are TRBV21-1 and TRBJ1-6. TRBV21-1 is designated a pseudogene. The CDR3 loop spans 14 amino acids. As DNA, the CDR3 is TGTGCCAGCAGGACTCCCCCCCATAATTCACCCCTCCACTTT. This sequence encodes CASRTPPHNSPLHF.

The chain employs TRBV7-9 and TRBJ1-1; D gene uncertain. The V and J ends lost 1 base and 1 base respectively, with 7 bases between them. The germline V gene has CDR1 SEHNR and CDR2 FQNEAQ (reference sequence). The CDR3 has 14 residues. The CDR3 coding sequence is TGTGCCAGCAGCTTAGAAGTACAGAACACTGAAGCTTTCTTT. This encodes CASSLEVQNTEAFF.

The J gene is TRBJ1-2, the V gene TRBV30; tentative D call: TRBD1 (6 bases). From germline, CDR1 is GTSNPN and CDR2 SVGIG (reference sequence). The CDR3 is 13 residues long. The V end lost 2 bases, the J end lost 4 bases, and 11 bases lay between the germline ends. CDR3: CAWSSGQPYGYTF. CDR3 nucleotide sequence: TGTGCCTGGAGTAGTGGACAGCCCTATGGCTACACCTTC.

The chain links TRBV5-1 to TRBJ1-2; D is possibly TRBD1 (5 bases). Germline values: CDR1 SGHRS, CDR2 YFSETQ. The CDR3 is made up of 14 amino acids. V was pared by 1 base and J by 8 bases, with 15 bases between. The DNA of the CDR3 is TGCGCCAGCAGCTTGCAGGACCAGGGTGGAGGCTACACCTTC. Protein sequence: CASSLQDQGGGYTF.

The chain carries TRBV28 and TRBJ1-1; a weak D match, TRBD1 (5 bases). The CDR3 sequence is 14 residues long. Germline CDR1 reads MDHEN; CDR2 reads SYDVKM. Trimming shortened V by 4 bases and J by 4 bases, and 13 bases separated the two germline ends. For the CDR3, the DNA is TGTGCCAGCAGTTGGTTCGCCGGGGGCACTGAAGCTTTCTTT. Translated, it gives CASSWFAGGTEAFF. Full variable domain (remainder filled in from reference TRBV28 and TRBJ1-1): DVKVTQSSRYLVKRTGEKVFLECVQDMDHENMFWYRQDPGLGLRLIYFSYDVKMKEKGDIPEGYSVSREKKERFSLILESASTNQTSMYLCASSWFAGGTEAFFGQGTRLTVV.

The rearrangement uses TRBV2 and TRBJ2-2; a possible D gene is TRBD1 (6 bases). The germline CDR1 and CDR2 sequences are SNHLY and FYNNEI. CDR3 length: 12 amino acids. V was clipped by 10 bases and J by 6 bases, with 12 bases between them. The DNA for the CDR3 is TGTGCCAACAACAGGGATTCCGGGGAGCTGTTTTTT. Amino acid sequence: CANNRDSGELFF.

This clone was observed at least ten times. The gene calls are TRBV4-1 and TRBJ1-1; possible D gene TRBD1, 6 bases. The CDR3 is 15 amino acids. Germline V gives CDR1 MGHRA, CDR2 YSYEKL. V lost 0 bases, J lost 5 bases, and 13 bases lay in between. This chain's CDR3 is CASSQDRSDSTEAFF. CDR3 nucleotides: TGCGCCAGCAGCCAAGATCGGTCGGACAGTACTGAAGCTTTCTTT.

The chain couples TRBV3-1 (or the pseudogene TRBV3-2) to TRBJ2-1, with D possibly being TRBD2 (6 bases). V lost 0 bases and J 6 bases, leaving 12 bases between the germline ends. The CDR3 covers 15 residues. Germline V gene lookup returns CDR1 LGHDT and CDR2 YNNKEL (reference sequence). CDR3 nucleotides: TGTGCCAGCAGCCAAGATCGGAGGGCCTCCAATGAGCAGTTCTTC. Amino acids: CASSQDRRASNEQFF.

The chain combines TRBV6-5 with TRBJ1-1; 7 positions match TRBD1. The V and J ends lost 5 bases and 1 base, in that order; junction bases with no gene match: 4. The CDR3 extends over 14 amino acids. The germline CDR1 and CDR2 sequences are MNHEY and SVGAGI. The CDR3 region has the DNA TGTGCCAGCAGTCCGGGACAGCCGAACACTGAAGCTTTCTTT. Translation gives CASSPGQPNTEAFF.

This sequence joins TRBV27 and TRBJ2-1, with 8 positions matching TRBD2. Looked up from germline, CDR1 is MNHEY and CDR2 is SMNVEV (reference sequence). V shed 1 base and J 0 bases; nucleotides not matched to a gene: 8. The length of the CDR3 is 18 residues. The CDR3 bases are TGTGCCAGCAGTTTATTGCCGGGAGGGGCGAGCTCCTACAATGAGCAGTTCTTC. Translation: CASSLLPGGASSYNEQFF.

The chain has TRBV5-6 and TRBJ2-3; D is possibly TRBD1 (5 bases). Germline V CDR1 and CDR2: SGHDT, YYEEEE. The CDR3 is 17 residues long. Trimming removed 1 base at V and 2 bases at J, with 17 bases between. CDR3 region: CASSLNVRAPNTDTQYF. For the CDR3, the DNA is TGTGCCAGCAGCTTGAATGTCAGGGCCCCAAACACAGATACGCAGTATTTT.

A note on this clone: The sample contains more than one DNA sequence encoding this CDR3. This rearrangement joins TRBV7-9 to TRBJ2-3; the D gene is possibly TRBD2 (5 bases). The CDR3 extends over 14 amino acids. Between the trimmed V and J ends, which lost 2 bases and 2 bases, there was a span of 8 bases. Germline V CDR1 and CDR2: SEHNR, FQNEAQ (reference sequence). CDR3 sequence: CASSLTSATDTQYF. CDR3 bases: TGTGCCAGCAGCTTAACTAGTGCCACAGATACGCAGTATTTT. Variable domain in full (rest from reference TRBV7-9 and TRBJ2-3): DTGVSQNPRHKITKRGQNVTFRCDPISEHNRLYWYRQTLGQGPEFLTYFQNEAQLEKSRLLSDRFSAERPKGSFSTLEIQRTEQGDSAMYLCASSLTSATDTQYFGPGTRLTVL.

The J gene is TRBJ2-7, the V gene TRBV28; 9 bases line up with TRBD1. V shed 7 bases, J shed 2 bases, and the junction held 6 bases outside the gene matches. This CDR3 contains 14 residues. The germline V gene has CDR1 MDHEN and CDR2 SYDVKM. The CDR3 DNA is TGTGCCAGCACCGCGCGGGACAGGGCCTACGAGCAGTACTTC. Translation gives CASTARDRAYEQYF.

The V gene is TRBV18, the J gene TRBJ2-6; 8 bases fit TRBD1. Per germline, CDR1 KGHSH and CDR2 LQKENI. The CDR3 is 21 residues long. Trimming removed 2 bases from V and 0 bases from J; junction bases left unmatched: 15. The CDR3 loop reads CASSPRSIGTGSPSGANVLTF. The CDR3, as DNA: TGTGCCAGCTCACCAAGGTCCATCGGGACAGGATCTCCCTCTGGGGCCAACGTCCTGACTTTC.

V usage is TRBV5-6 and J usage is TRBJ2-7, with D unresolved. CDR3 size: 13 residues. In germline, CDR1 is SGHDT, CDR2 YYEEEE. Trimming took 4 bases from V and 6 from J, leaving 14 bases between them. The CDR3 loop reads CASSATPLGEQYF. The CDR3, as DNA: TGTGCCAGCAGCGCGACACCCTTGGGCGAGCAGTACTTC. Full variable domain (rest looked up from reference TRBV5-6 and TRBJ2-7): DAGVTQSPTHLIKTRGQQVTLRCSPKSGHDTVSWYQQALGQGPQFIFQYYEEEERQRGNFPDRFSGHQFPNYSSELNVNALLLGDSALYLCASSATPLGEQYFGPGTRLTVT.

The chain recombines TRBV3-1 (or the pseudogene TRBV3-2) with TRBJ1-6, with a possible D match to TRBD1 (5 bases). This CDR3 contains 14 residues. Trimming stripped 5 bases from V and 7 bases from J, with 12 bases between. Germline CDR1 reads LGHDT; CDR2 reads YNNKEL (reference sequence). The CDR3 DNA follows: TGTGCCAGCAGCTTCCAGGGTGGGAATTCACCCCTCCACTTT. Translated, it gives CASSFQGGNSPLHF.

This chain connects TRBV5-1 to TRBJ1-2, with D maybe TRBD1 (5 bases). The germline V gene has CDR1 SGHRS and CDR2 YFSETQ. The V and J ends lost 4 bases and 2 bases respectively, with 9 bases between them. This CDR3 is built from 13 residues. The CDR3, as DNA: TGCGCCAGCAGCCTCCGGGGGAACTATGGCTACACCTTC. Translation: CASSLRGNYGYTF.

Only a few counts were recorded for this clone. The CDR3 region is CASSPQGTSGTPNEQFF. The CDR3 DNA sequence: TGTGCCAGCTCACCACAGGGGACTAGCGGGACCCCCAATGAGCAGTTCTTC. This sequence joins TRBV18 and TRBJ2-1; 13 bases match TRBD2. V was pared by 1 base and J by 6 bases, with 6 bases of the junction left unmatched. This CDR3 is 17 amino acids long. Germline CDR1 and CDR2: KGHSH and LQKENI.

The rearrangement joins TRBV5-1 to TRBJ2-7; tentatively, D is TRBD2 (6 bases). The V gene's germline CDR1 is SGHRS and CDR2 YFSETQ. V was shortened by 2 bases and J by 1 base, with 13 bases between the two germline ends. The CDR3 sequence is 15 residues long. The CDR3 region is CASSLLGGDSYEQYF. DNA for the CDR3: TGCGCCAGCAGCTTACTGGGGGGTGATTCCTACGAGCAGTACTTC. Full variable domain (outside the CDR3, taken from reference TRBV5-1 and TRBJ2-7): KAGVTQTPRYLIKTRGQQVTLSCSPISGHRSVSWYQQTPGQGLQFLFEYFSETQRNKGNFPGRFSGRQFSNSRSEMNVSTLELGDSALYLCASSLLGGDSYEQYFGPGTRLTVT.